A single sample is the source of the 29 T cell receptor beta chains below, sequenced in a study of T cell responses to AZD1222 COVID-19 vaccine. Clones were sequenced by immunoSEQ multiplex PCR, and TCRdb holds only the in-frame ones, with some missing. The repertoire holds roughly 120,000 clones, with approximately 88% as singletons. The source material was peripheral blood, sampled on day 0 of AZD1222 vaccination. Receptor source: an adult in good health.

The chain carries TRBV15 and TRBJ1-3; the D is unclear. Germline-derived CDR1 and CDR2 are LNHNV and YYDKDF (reference sequence). CDR3 size: 16 residues. The V and J ends lost 0 bases and 1 base respectively, with 10 bases between them. As DNA, the CDR3 is TGTGCCACCAGCAGAGATTTGGGCAGTTCTGGAAACACCATATATTTT. Translated, it gives CATSRDLGSSGNTIYF.

The chain carries TRBV9 and TRBJ1-4; D gene uncertain. V was cut by 0 bases and J by 7 bases, with 16 bases left in between. The germline V gene encodes CDR1 SGDLS and CDR2 YYNGEE. This CDR3 has 16 residues. DNA of the CDR3: TGTGCCAGCAGCGTAGCTTCCAGAGCGGGAGGTGAAAAACTGTTTTTT. This sequence encodes CASSVASRAGGEKLFF.

This clone was seen a single time. The chain is built from TRBV5-5 and TRBJ1-1; D ambiguous. V lost 4 bases, J lost 0 bases, and 7 bases lay in between. This CDR3 contains 13 residues. Germline values: CDR1 SGHKS, CDR2 YYEKEE (reference sequence). The CDR3 protein is CASSVSVNTEAFF. CDR3 bases: TGTGCCAGCAGCGTCAGTGTGAACACTGAAGCTTTCTTT.

This chain links TRBV5-6 with TRBJ2-2; TRBD1 aligns across 8 bases. The V and J ends lost 3 bases and 3 bases, in that order; junction bases with no gene match: 4. Germline V gene sequence: CDR1 SGHDT, CDR2 YYEEEE. The length of the CDR3 is 15 residues. The CDR3 is CASSSRQGYTGELFF. CDR3 nucleotides: TGTGCCAGCAGCTCTCGACAGGGGTACACCGGGGAGCTGTTTTTT.

The chain recombines TRBV27 with TRBJ1-2; D remains ambiguous. Between the trimmed V and J ends, which lost 3 bases and 2 bases, there was a span of 7 bases. From germline, CDR1 is MNHEY and CDR2 SMNVEV (reference sequence). This CDR3 contains 13 residues. CDR3 residues: CASSFSLNYGYTF. DNA for the CDR3: TGTGCCAGCAGTTTCAGTCTGAACTATGGCTACACCTTC.

V and J are TRBV10-3 and TRBJ1-4, with 7 bases identical to TRBD1. Trimming took 6 bases from V and 5 from J; bases not matched to a gene: 9. CDR1 is ENHRY, CDR2 SYGVKD, per germline. The CDR3 is 15 amino acids. This chain's CDR3 is CAISQSGTANEKLFF. The CDR3 nucleotides are TGTGCCATCAGCCAATCCGGGACAGCAAATGAAAAACTGTTTTTT.

The J gene is TRBJ1-5, the V gene TRBV3-1 (or the pseudogene TRBV3-2); no clear D gene. Germline CDR1 LGHDT, CDR2 YNNKEL (reference sequence). V dropped 4 bases and J dropped 0 bases, with 7 bases sitting between them. This CDR3 has 14 residues. The CDR3 sequence is CASSLTYSNQPQHF. The CDR3 bases are TGTGCCAGCAGCCTGACCTATAGCAATCAGCCCCAGCATTTT.

The genes are TRBV12-3 or TRBV12-4 and TRBJ2-2, with unresolved D. This CDR3 region has 13 residues. Trimming removed 5 bases from V and 7 bases from J, with 11 bases in between. The CDR3 nucleotides are TGTGCCAGCAGTATTAGCTATGGCGGGGAGCTGTTTTTT. Its translation is CASSISYGGELFF.

The chain has TRBV13 and TRBJ2-7; tentatively, D is TRBD2 (6 bases). Trimming stripped 3 bases from V and 3 bases from J, with 9 bases between. The CDR3 runs 13 residues. Germline loops: CDR1 PRHDT, CDR2 FYEKMQ (reference sequence). This CDR3 is CASSLGGFYEQYF. The CDR3 DNA reads as TGTGCCAGCAGCTTGGGGGGTTTCTACGAGCAGTACTTC.

The chain employs TRBV9 and TRBJ1-2; a weak D match, TRBD1 (5 bases). Germline V lookup: CDR1 SGDLS, CDR2 YYNGEE. The CDR3 has 12 amino acids. With 3 bases removed from V and 8 bases from J, the gap between germline ends came to 11 bases. For the CDR3, the DNA is TGTGCCAGCAGCGCTTACAGGAGCGGCTACACCTTC. Translation gives CASSAYRSGYTF.

This chain links TRBV7-2 with TRBJ1-1; D uncertain. The CDR3 loop spans 16 amino acids. Germline V gene lookup returns CDR1 SGHTA and CDR2 FQGNSA. The V gene lost 2 bases and the J gene lost 0 bases, with 13 bases spanning the gap. The CDR3: CASSLSPRPMNTEAFF. CDR3 nucleotide sequence: TGTGCCAGCAGCTTATCCCCTCGCCCCATGAACACTGAAGCTTTCTTT.

The chain uses TRBV19 and TRBJ1-4; D unresolved. This CDR3 has 17 residues. Trimming left V 6 bases short and J 0 bases short, with 17 bases between. Germline V lookup: CDR1 LNHDA, CDR2 SQIVND (reference sequence). CDR3 sequence reads: CASSKWSAGTTNEKLFF. CDR3 nucleotides: TGTGCCAGTAGCAAATGGAGCGCGGGAACAACTAATGAAAAACTGTTTTTT.

The genes are TRBV9 and TRBJ1-1; 7 bases line up with TRBD1. Germline lookup yields CDR1 SGDLS and CDR2 YYNGEE. This CDR3 has 12 amino acids. The V gene end was trimmed by 0 bases and the J gene end by 11 bases; junction bases not matched to a gene: 4. CDR3 nucleotides: TGTGCCAGCAGCGTAGGCAGGGGGGCGGCTTTCTTT. It is translated as CASSVGRGAAFF.

The V gene is TRBV5-1, the J gene TRBJ1-5, with 7 bases matching TRBD1. The CDR3 covers 14 residues. Trimming removed 5 bases from V and 7 bases from J; junction bases left unmatched: 9. Germline V gene sequence: CDR1 SGHRS, CDR2 YFSETQ. The CDR3 protein is CASSAGTEGQPQHF. CDR3 DNA: TGCGCCAGCAGTGCCGGGACAGAGGGCCAGCCCCAGCATTTT.

CDR3 residues: CASSLVVSNYGYTF. The CDR3 nucleotides are TGTGCCAGCAGCTTAGTTGTCTCTAACTATGGCTACACCTTC. The V gene is TRBV7-9, the J gene TRBJ1-2; D call uncertain. CDR3 size: 14 residues. CDR1 and CDR2 (germline): SEHNR, FQNEAQ (reference sequence). V lost 1 base to trimming and J lost 0 bases, with 6 bases between them.

The V call is TRBV27, the J call TRBJ1-5; the match to TRBD1 covers 8 bases. The CDR3 is 15 amino acids. Germline CDR1 is MNHEY and CDR2 is SMNVEV (reference sequence). With 2 bases clipped from V and 4 bases from J, the junction kept 4 bases outside the gene matches. In DNA form, the CDR3 reads TGTGCCAGCAGTTTACAGGGGGCTAGAAATCAGCCCCAGCATTTT. This encodes CASSLQGARNQPQHF.

As to this clone: Compared with germline, one end of the junction differs, possibly owing to a read error. The chain joins TRBV7-7 to TRBJ2-2; D unclear. The CDR3 runs 13 residues. The V gene's germline CDR1 is SSHAT and CDR2 FNYEAQ (reference sequence). CDR3 nucleotide sequence: TGTGCTAGCAGCCCAAAGCAAACCGGGGAGCTGTTTTTT. It is translated as CASSPKQTGELFF.

The genes are TRBV4-2 and TRBJ2-7; perhaps TRBD2 as D (6 bases). In germline, CDR1 is LGHNA, CDR2 YNFKEQ. V was trimmed by 0 bases and J by 3 bases, leaving 12 bases between them. CDR3 length: 15 residues. The CDR3 DNA is TGTGCCAGCAGCCAAGACGAGGAGGGGCTCTACGAGCAGTACTTC. This encodes CASSQDEEGLYEQYF.

This chain links TRBV7-9 with TRBJ2-1, with D uncertain. V gave up 2 bases and J gave up 8 bases, with 7 bases separating them. The germline V gene encodes CDR1 SEHNR and CDR2 FQNEAQ (reference sequence). The CDR3 length is 12 residues. Here the CDR3 DNA reads TGTGCCAGCAGCTTACGCTCCGATGAGCAGTTCTTC. This sequence encodes CASSLRSDEQFF. The whole variable domain, filled in from reference TRBV7-9 and TRBJ2-1, reads DTGVSQNPRHKITKRGQNVTFRCDPISEHNRLYWYRQTLGQGPEFLTYFQNEAQLEKSRLLSDRFSAERPKGSFSTLEIQRTEQGDSAMYLCASSLRSDEQFFGPGTRLTVL.

This clone was detected once. V is TRBV14 and J is TRBJ1-2; 10 bases are a match to TRBD1. J lost 7 bases, V lost 2 bases, and 7 bases had no gene match. Germline lookup yields CDR1 SGHDN and CDR2 FVKESK. CDR3 size: 15 residues. Written as DNA, the CDR3 is TGTGCCAGCAGCCAAACCGGGACAGGGGTTAGTGGCTACACCTTC. It specifies CASSQTGTGVSGYTF.

This clone appeared once. The chain links TRBV18 to TRBJ1-1; D gene unclear. CDR3 length: 13 amino acids. Trimming stripped 8 bases from V and 3 bases from J, with 13 bases between. Germline lookup yields CDR1 KGHSH and CDR2 LQKENI. The CDR3, as DNA: TGTGCCAGCCACGTTTCGGCGGACACTGAAGCTTTCTTT. Translation gives CASHVSADTEAFF.

This clone was counted a single time. The chain combines TRBV18 with TRBJ1-2; no firm D call. The V gene's germline CDR1 is KGHSH and CDR2 LQKENI. The CDR3 consists of 16 residues. V lost 2 bases, J lost 6 bases, and 19 bases lay in between. Here the CDR3 DNA reads TGTGCCAGCTCACCAGGGCAAGGGCTGAGTATCGATGGCTACACCTTC. Residues: CASSPGQGLSIDGYTF.

The J gene is TRBJ2-1, the V gene TRBV2; TRBD2 matches 11 bases. CDR1 SNHLY and CDR2 FYNNEI come from the germline V gene. The length of the CDR3 is 15 residues. Trimming at V came to 5 bases and at J to 5 bases, leaving 5 bases not matched to a gene. DNA of the CDR3: TGTGCCAGCAGTAGTCTAGCGGGGGGTGACAATGAGCAGTTCTTC. Its protein product is CASSSLAGGDNEQFF.

The rearrangement joins TRBV7-9 to TRBJ1-1; D perhaps matches TRBD1 (5 bases). Trimming cost V 3 bases and J 9 bases, with 8 bases left between them. Germline V gene lookup returns CDR1 SEHNR and CDR2 FQNEAQ (reference sequence). The CDR3 runs 11 residues. CDR3 in amino acids: CASSLTEKAFF. As DNA, the CDR3 is TGTGCCAGCAGCTTGACAGAAAAAGCTTTCTTT.

J is TRBJ2-1 and V is TRBV5-1; D is possibly TRBD2 (6 bases). Germline V gene data show CDR1 as SGHRS and CDR2 as YFSETQ. The CDR3 has 17 amino acids. V gave up 3 bases and J gave up 0 bases, with 16 bases separating them. CDR3 in amino acids: CASSSSGGGSSYNEQFF. CDR3 in DNA: TGCGCCAGCAGCTCCTCTGGTGGAGGGAGCTCCTACAATGAGCAGTTCTTC.

The chain has TRBV5-6 and TRBJ2-1; 8 nucleotides align to TRBD2. There are 16 residues in the CDR3. CDR1 and CDR2 (germline): SGHDT, YYEEEE. The V and J ends lost 0 bases and 8 bases, in that order; junction bases with no gene match: 10. CDR3: CASSLAEGLVVDEQFF. The CDR3 DNA is TGTGCCAGCAGCTTGGCCGAGGGACTAGTAGTGGATGAGCAGTTCTTC. Full variable domain (outside the CDR3, taken from reference TRBV5-6 and TRBJ2-1): DAGVTQSPTHLIKTRGQQVTLRCSPKSGHDTVSWYQQALGQGPQFIFQYYEEEERQRGNFPDRFSGHQFPNYSSELNVNALLLGDSALYLCASSLAEGLVVDEQFFGPGTRLTVL.

This clone appeared a single time. The rearrangement uses TRBV27 and TRBJ1-2; the D is unclear. The V and J ends lost 1 base and 4 bases respectively, with 13 bases between them. CDR3 size: 15 residues. Germline V lookup: CDR1 MNHEY, CDR2 SMNVEV (reference sequence). CDR3 DNA: TGTGCCAGCAGTTTATATGGGGATCTTGGCTATGGCTACACCTTC. It specifies CASSLYGDLGYGYTF.

The rearrangement links TRBV7-3 to TRBJ2-2; either TRBD1 or TRBD2 may fit D (5 bases each). CDR1 SGHTA and CDR2 FQGTGA come from the germline V gene. The CDR3 totals 17 residues. V lost 2 bases, J lost 0 bases, and 13 bases lay in between. The DNA for the CDR3 is TGTGCCAGCAGCTTATCGGGGCCAGCAGCGAACACCGGGGAGCTGTTTTTT. Amino acids: CASSLSGPAANTGELFF.

The genes are TRBV4-1 and TRBJ2-7; 7 bases line up with TRBD1. With 1 base clipped from V and 2 bases from J, the junction kept 14 bases outside the gene matches. Germline V gives CDR1 MGHRA, CDR2 YSYEKL. There are 18 residues in the CDR3. The DNA of the CDR3 is TGCGCCAGCAGCCAAGGGGGAAGTGCCGGGACAGTAACCTACGAGCAGTACTTC. As protein: CASSQGGSAGTVTYEQYF.